This T cell receptor (beta chain) was identified during a study of cytomegalovirus exposure and HLA in healthy donors (dated by TCRdb to about 2017). Study-level background: An earlier analysis of some 500 of the donors reported about 290 Gb of sequence data and 100 million to 130 million unique TCR beta sequences from 150 million to 200 million T cells. A separate validation cohort of more than 100 different subjects was used in addition to the approximately 610-subject first cohort. The study aimed to test whether signatures of past pathogen exposure could be identified by cataloging public T cell receptors. In an earlier analysis of roughly 540 of the donors, high-throughput TCR beta sequencing was used to judge whether each TCR beta V gene segment behaved as functional or pseudogenic. To predict cytomegalovirus infection status, the study combined high-throughput TCR immunosequencing, statistical association of individual TCRs with disease status, and machine learning. The number of typed donors differed by locus: about 629-640 for A, B, C, DRB1 and DQB1; some 500 for DQA1; some 610 for DPA1; and some 470 for DPB1. Of the roughly 400 genotyped donors, over 65% fell in the genetic ancestry cluster associated with self-reported Caucasian donors. The study profiled the T cell repertoires of hundreds of subjects by immunosequencing and related them to cytomegalovirus serostatus. Rather than drawing on any new phenotypic data, the later analysis identified candidate immune exposures from TCR beta sequences and the way those sequences occurred across donors. Class I and class II HLA loci were covered by the typing at four-digit resolution. Four to six DR-DQ haplotypes were handled as single units for association and clustering, since linkage in the cohort was strong. Across approximately 400 genotyped donors of the cohort, an average of about 220,000 unique TCR beta nucleotide sequences per donor were sequenced, and 15% to 20% of those sequences were non-productive. In a later genetic analysis, genome-wide SNP genotypes for about 65% of the roughly 670 donors were used, and that subset was treated as a discovery cohort. Donor age, sex, ethnicity and CMV serostatus were collected together with the repertoire data. An early release covering some 640 HLA-typed donors comprised approximately 300 gigabases of sequencing data and tens of millions of unique TCR sequences. A later analysis re-analyzed previously published TCR beta repertoires from hundreds of donors and added high-resolution HLA genotyping to study TCR occurrence patterns. Every repertoire in the discovery cohort had been generated on one and the same sequencing platform.

Study-wide findings and limitations: Correlated functional status among segregating V segments might reflect linkage disequilibrium, but an unknown experimental factor could not be ruled out. Presence/absence analyses assumed roughly uniform sequencing depth across donors, an assumption that may not hold. Some 16 rarely observed V segments, including chromosome 9 orphons, were excluded from the earlier analysis of almost 600 of the donors because counts were too low. An earlier analysis of approximately 590 of the donors showed that most TCR beta V segments appeared in productive rearrangements either about 87% or about 30% of the time, which broadly matched IMGT annotations. The only immune exposure information available for the cohort was CMV serostatus. In a later analysis, HLA-associated TCR beta chains were found to be more clonally expanded and to have lower generation probabilities than equally common non-associated chains. In both the original and validation cohorts, the classifier was reported to diagnose cytomegalovirus status with high specificity and sensitivity. A further reported finding was that TCR beta sequences accurately predicted the HLA-A and HLA-B alleles for most subjects in the first cohort. It was suggested by the authors that the approach could potentially be generalized to other disease states and immunological phenotypes. The study gave a list of under 200 TCR beta chains associated with cytomegalovirus. When HLA alleles, especially DR and DQ, strongly co-occurred, attributing TCR associations to individual alleles was difficult. Most TCR sequences were seen in very few donors, while some public TCRs were found in many individuals. An association between a missense DCLRE1C variant and V-gene and J-gene trimming of TCR beta chains was found in a later genetic analysis and replicated in an independent cohort. In a later analysis, several top co-occurrence clusters were reported to appear linked to parvovirus B19, influenza, CMV and Epstein-Barr virus. In vitro tests confirmed that a few of the cytomegalovirus-associated TCR beta chains recognize cytomegalovirus antigens. A later analysis associated 15,000 or so TCR beta sequences with specific HLA alleles at a false discovery rate of 0.05. A cluster of highly shared sequence variants was judged likely to represent a technical artifact of the sequencing pipeline. In a later analysis, the rate of TCR association differed among HLA loci, with DRB1 alleles having the most associated TCRs and HLA-C alleles having the fewest. In a later genetic analysis, fewer N-insertions in productive TCRs were reported among donors in an Asian-associated ancestry cluster than the approximately 670-donor mean. Some IMGT-functional V segments, including TRBV6-2 and TRBV6-3, could not be distinguished by the 87-base-pair reads and were therefore excluded. Because HLA typing was missing for some donors at each locus, association tests included only the typed subset. According to a later analysis, most CMV-associated TCR beta chains appeared to be HLA-restricted, and the HLA associations seemed to be driven largely by CMV exposure. Only TCR beta chains were sequenced in this cohort, and the absence of alpha or paired-chain data limited detectable features.

In total, about 650 healthy bone marrow donors made up the cohort. At the time of sampling, every cohort member was nominally healthy, though immune exposures that went unrecorded were likely present. The donor tested CMV seronegative, placing the donor among the 350 or so seronegative members of the cohort. Every donor gave a peripheral blood sample, and the peripheral blood mononuclear cells from that sample were used for TCR beta sequencing. Genomic DNA extraction from the blood cell samples was performed with the Qiagen DNeasy Blood Extraction Kit. V is clipped by 1 base and J by 3 bases, and the sequence between their germline boundaries is 7 bases long. The germline V gene encodes CDR1 SNHLY and CDR2 FYNNEI. The CDR3 goes from the cysteine to the phenylalanine over 15 residues. Only the CDR3 region is kept as DNA, spanning 45 bases read in frame from base 1. Points on this clone: Its cognate antigen has yet to be identified. Base-call qualities are not available, and no considerably larger clone is one nucleotide away.

Libraries were constructed by the immunoSEQ multiplex PCR assay. The multiplex PCR relied on a mix of 60 forward primers for TCR Vbeta segments and 13 reverse primers for TCR Jbeta segments. Amplification of the CDR3 region of rearranged TCR beta genes was performed with a multiplex PCR assay on genomic DNA. The amplified TCR beta libraries were sequenced on the Illumina HiSeq System as 87-base-pair reads. Per the original workflow: A later analysis tallied tens of millions of unique TCR beta chains across the 666 repertoires, and around 12 million of those chains were shared by two or more donors. A nearest-neighbor algorithm error-corrected the raw reads and collapsed the reads into unique sequences, merging closely related sequences to remove PCR and sequencing errors. V, D and J gene segments were assigned by aligning CDR3 sequences to IMGT reference sequences. Each retained sequence needed at least a six-nucleotide match to both a V gene segment and a J gene segment. Rearrangements were classified as productive when the CDR3 lacked stop codons and remained in frame with V and J, and all other rearrangements were classified as non-productive. Following IMGT convention, CDR3 was defined as the stretch from the second conserved V-encoded cysteine to the conserved J-encoded phenylalanine. In an earlier analysis of more than 550 of the donors, sequences lacking an unambiguous match to a single V gene segment were excluded. An earlier analysis of just under 600 of the donors called V segments functional above 56.7% productive rearrangements and segregating when the between-donor standard deviation exceeded 5%. A statistical classification framework was built for diagnosing cytomegalovirus status from the catalog of TCR beta chain sequences. In a later analysis, TCR nucleotide sequences were compared against IMGT/GENE-DB human TR gene sequences so that V and J genes could be assigned. In a later analysis, CDR3 sequences and most-parsimonious VDJ recombination scenarios were assigned using the TCRdist pipeline. In a later analysis, every TCR beta chain was defined by the combination of its CDR3 amino acid sequence and its V-gene family, and reads without a unique V-gene family were dropped. To address suspected cross-contamination and a sequencing artifact, a later analysis removed approximately 600 highly shared, low-generation-probability nucleotide sequences. In a later analysis, a clonal expansion index for each public chain was calculated from normalized within-repertoire ranks of inferred template counts. A later analysis computed generation probabilities with a VDJ recombination model fitted to out-of-frame rearrangements, and checked the results against IGoR. In a later analysis, TCR-TCR, TCR-HLA and TCR-CMV co-occurrence was scored with hypergeometric tests, and a repertoire-size bias correction was applied to TCR pairs. A later analysis estimated false discovery rates by permuting HLA or CMV assignments 20 times. In a later analysis, co-occurring TCRs were grouped using DBSCAN, with TCRdist sequence similarity added in when clustering inside HLA-allele-positive subsets. Co-occurrence clustering excluded repertoires with fewer than 30,000 or more than 120,000 public chains, plus five with anomalous nucleotide sharing. TCRdb stores this immuneACCESS table with in-frame sequences only. Part of the clones is absent; in the studies checked, under half of the shortfall reflects unresolved V genes, and no reason is known for the rest. V and J calls and clone size are given by that table; D and trimming were obtained from the DNA. The sample table holds approximately 240,000 clones, of which about 80% were seen once. Clones ranked in the top ten supply 0.5% to 0.7% of the sample.

This sequence originates from a woman aged 40 to 49 in good health and CMV-seronegative. Specimen: PBMCs. This chain is built from TRBV2 and TRBJ1-6; no confident D gene assignment can be made. The sequenced DNA is TGTGCCAGCAGTGAAGGGCGGAGCTATAATTCACCCCTCCACTTT. The encoded protein is CASSEGRSYNSPLHF.